A single sample gave rise to the 25 T cell receptor beta chains below, sequenced in a study of cytomegalovirus exposure and HLA in healthy donors. PCR employed 60 Vbeta and 13 Jbeta primers. Method: immunoSEQ multiplex PCR; TCRdb's copy keeps in-frame clones and lacks some. The sample includes 180,000 or so clones, 65% to 75% of them seen just once. The sample consisted of PBMCs. The receptor source for this set is a human donor in good health.

This clone was counted once. The rearrangement joins TRBV6-5 to TRBJ2-7, with 9 bases fitting TRBD1. Germline V gene data show CDR1 as MNHEY and CDR2 as SVGAGI. V lost 6 bases and J lost 5; bases outside the gene matches: 8. This CDR3 is 14 amino acids long. The CDR3 nucleotides read TGTGCCAGCAGACCGGACAGGGGCAAGGACGAGCAGTACTTC. This sequence encodes CASRPDRGKDEQYF.

J is TRBJ1-6 and V is TRBV18, with a possible D match to TRBD1 (5 bases). In germline, CDR1 is KGHSH, CDR2 LQKENI. The ends were cut back, 3 bases at V and 7 bases at J, with 10 bases in the middle. The CDR3 spans 14 residues. CDR3 in amino acids: CASSPAGRNSPLHF. CDR3 in DNA: TGTGCCAGCTCACCGGCAGGGCGGAATTCACCCCTCCACTTT.

This clone has just a few counts. V and J are TRBV5-1 and TRBJ2-7, with 10 bases lining up with TRBD2. Germline CDR1 and CDR2: SGHRS and YFSETQ. The V and J ends lost 4 bases and 5 bases, in that order; junction bases with no gene match: 6. The CDR3 runs to 14 residues. CDR3: CASSPLAGLDEQYF. The CDR3 DNA is TGCGCCAGCAGCCCACTAGCGGGGTTGGACGAGCAGTACTTC.

V gene TRBV29-1 combines with J gene TRBJ1-1; 7 bases are shared with TRBD1. CDR1 SQVTM and CDR2 ANQGSEA come from the germline V gene. J lost 10 bases, V lost 2 bases, and 7 bases had no gene match. CDR3 length: 12 residues. Here the CDR3 reads CSVEQATGTAFF. The CDR3 DNA sequence: TGCAGCGTTGAACAGGCGACAGGGACAGCTTTCTTT. The entire variable domain, with the rest obtained from reference TRBV29-1 and TRBJ1-1, is as follows: SAVISQKPSRDICQRGTSLTIQCQVDSQVTMMFWYRQQPGQSLTLIATANQGSEATYESGFVIDKFPISRPNLTFSTLTVSNMSPEDSSIYLCSVEQATGTAFFGQGTRLTVV.

This CDR3 reads CASSQIRDRVSFF. The CDR3 DNA is TGTGCCAGCAGCCAAATACGGGACAGGGTTTCTTTCTTT. The rearrangement uses TRBV5-6 and TRBJ1-1, with 9 bases fitting TRBD1. V was pared by 4 bases and J by 12 bases, with 10 bases of the junction left unmatched. Germline CDR1 and CDR2: SGHDT and YYEEEE. This CDR3 region has 13 residues.

This clone was detected a few times. The chain combines TRBV19 with TRBJ1-1; 10 bases agree with TRBD1. Germline V gives CDR1 LNHDA, CDR2 SQIVND (reference sequence). CDR3 size: 17 residues. Trimming took 7 bases from V and 5 from J; bases not matched to a gene: 16. The CDR3 loop reads CASTPTVTGGRRTEAFF. CDR3 nucleotides: TGTGCCAGTACCCCGACGGTGACAGGGGGCAGGAGGACTGAAGCTTTCTTT.

CDR3 in amino acids: CASSFEVTMGSGANVLTF. The CDR3 DNA is TGCGCCAGCAGCTTCGAGGTAACTATGGGCTCTGGGGCCAACGTCCTGACTTTC. The chain recombines TRBV5-1 with TRBJ2-6; D remains ambiguous. This CDR3 is 18 amino acids long. Germline V gives CDR1 SGHRS, CDR2 YFSETQ. V lost 2 bases and J lost 0, with 15 bases in between.

The CDR3, as DNA: TGCGCCAGCAGCTTGGGCCCCGGACAGGGTAATCAGCCCCAGCATTTT. The encoded protein is CASSLGPGQGNQPQHF. The chain employs TRBV5-1 and TRBJ1-5, with TRBD1 matching over 8 bases. The V segment lost 0 bases and the J segment 4 bases; nucleotides outside the gene matches: 6. The CDR3 extends over 16 amino acids. In germline, CDR1 is SGHRS, CDR2 YFSETQ.

This clone turned up a few times. The rearrangement links TRBV10-3 to TRBJ2-1; D might be TRBD1 (5 bases). The germline V and J ends were trimmed by 0 bases and 2 bases, with 11 bases remaining between them. The CDR3 length is 16 residues. Germline V CDR1 and CDR2: ENHRY, SYGVKD. The CDR3 nucleotides read TGTGCCATCAGTGAGTCGGGGCAGGGTCCCTACAATGAGCAGTTCTTC. Protein product: CAISESGQGPYNEQFF.

The V gene is TRBV6-5, the J gene TRBJ2-7; tentative D call: TRBD1 (5 bases). The germline gives CDR1 MNHEY, CDR2 SVGAGI. V lost 7 bases to trimming and J lost 3 bases, with 16 bases between them. This CDR3 region has 14 residues. Written as DNA, the CDR3 is TGTGCCAGCATGTCGCTCGCAGGGTACTACGAGCAGTACTTC. It specifies CASMSLAGYYEQYF.

V is TRBV2 and J is TRBJ2-3; TRBD1 is a possible D gene (5 bases). The CDR3 sequence is 13 residues long. CDR1 SNHLY and CDR2 FYNNEI come from the germline V gene. Trimming left V 5 bases short and J 1 base short, with 7 bases between. CDR3 nucleotides: TGTGCCAGCAGTTTAGGGGGCACAGATACGCAGTATTTT. Protein: CASSLGGTDTQYF.

The chain carries TRBV13 and TRBJ2-2; 10 bases agree with TRBD1. The V segment lost 5 bases and the J segment 4 bases; nucleotides outside the gene matches: 13. This CDR3 is 18 amino acids long. In germline, CDR1 is PRHDT, CDR2 FYEKMQ (reference sequence). The CDR3 is CASSPGQGERWGTGELFF. In DNA, the CDR3 is TGTGCCAGCAGCCCAGGACAGGGGGAACGATGGGGCACCGGGGAGCTGTTTTTT. Supplemented by reference TRBV13 and TRBJ2-2, the full variable domain reads AAGVIQSPRHLIKEKRETATLKCYPIPRHDTVYWYQQGPGQDPQFLISFYEKMQSDKGSIPDRFSAQQFSDYHSELNMSSLELGDSALYFCASSPGQGERWGTGELFFGEGSRLTVL.

This clone was seen more than once but under ten times. The identical CDR3 is also encoded by other nucleotide sequences in the sample. V is TRBV27 and J is TRBJ2-7, with a possible D match to TRBD1 (6 bases). This CDR3 has 13 amino acids. Germline CDR1 MNHEY, CDR2 SMNVEV (reference sequence). Deletions cut 2 bases from V and 2 bases from J, with 7 bases between. Written as DNA, the CDR3 is TGTGCCAGCAGTTTACAGGGGACCTACGAGCAGTACTTC. This codes for CASSLQGTYEQYF.

For the CDR3, the DNA is TGTGCCAGCAGCCAATCAGTTTCCGGGACAGTGTCCTCTCGGGACTATGGCTACACCTTC. This translates into CASSQSVSGTVSSRDYGYTF. The V call is TRBV16, the J call TRBJ1-2; 7 bases are a match to TRBD1. This CDR3 is built from 20 residues. Trimming at V came to 0 bases and at J to 3 bases, leaving 19 bases not matched to a gene. Per germline, CDR1 KGHSY and CDR2 FQNENV.

The rearrangement links TRBV12-5 to TRBJ2-5; unclear D gene. CDR1 and CDR2 from the germline V gene are LGHNT and FRNRAP. The CDR3 has 15 amino acids. The V end was cut by 2 bases, the J end by 5 bases, with 15 bases between. DNA of the CDR3: TGTGCTAGTGGTTTGAGCGCTGGCCTAGACGAGACCCAGTACTTC. Its protein is CASGLSAGLDETQYF. Supplemented by reference TRBV12-5 and TRBJ2-5, the full variable domain reads DARVTQTPRHKVTEMGQEVTMRCQPILGHNTVFWYRQTMMQGLELLAYFRNRAPLDDSGMPKDRFSAEMPDATLATLKIQPSEPRDSAVYFCASGLSAGLDETQYFGPGTRLLVL.

The chain has TRBV6-4 and TRBJ2-1; D call uncertain. Germline CDR1 MRHNA, CDR2 SNTAGT. The CDR3 totals 13 residues. Trimming pared 3 bases from V and 6 bases from J, leaving 9 bases between. CDR3 region: CASSEGSGNEQFF. The CDR3 coding sequence is TGTGCCAGCAGTGAGGGTTCGGGCAATGAGCAGTTCTTC.

The chain is built from TRBV5-6 and TRBJ2-3, with 7 bases matching TRBD2. V lost 1 base, J lost 2 bases, and 4 bases stayed unmatched. Germline CDR1 and CDR2: SGHDT and YYEEEE. The CDR3 contains 15 residues. As DNA, the CDR3 is TGTGCCAGCAGCTTGTCGGGACTATTCACAGATACGCAGTATTTT. It codes for CASSLSGLFTDTQYF.

This chain uses TRBV2 with TRBJ1-5; no definite D call. V gave up 2 bases and J gave up 5 bases, with 19 bases separating them. CDR3 length: 17 residues. Germline values: CDR1 SNHLY, CDR2 FYNNEI. CDR3 sequence: CASSENVLNVRHQPQHF. DNA of the CDR3: TGTGCCAGCAGTGAAAACGTACTAAACGTCCGCCATCAGCCCCAGCATTTT.

The V call is TRBV27, the J call TRBJ1-1; no clear D gene. V shed 4 bases and J shed 2 bases, with 11 bases lying between them. Germline assignment: CDR1 MNHEY and CDR2 SMNVEV (reference sequence). The CDR3 is 14 residues long. CDR3 nucleotides: TGTGCCAGCAGTTACGGGTCTTATAACACTGAAGCTTTCTTT. Amino acid sequence: CASSYGSYNTEAFF.

The rearrangement links TRBV11-1 to TRBJ2-4; 8 bases are shared with TRBD2. This CDR3 is 16 amino acids long. J gave up 1 base and V 4 bases, and 6 bases lay outside the gene matches. Germline lookup yields CDR1 SGHAT and CDR2 FQDESV (reference sequence). CDR3 loop: CASSSRERGAKNIQYF. The CDR3 region has the DNA TGTGCCAGCAGCTCCCGGGAGCGGGGGGCCAAAAACATTCAGTACTTC. The whole variable domain, remainder taken from reference TRBV11-1 and TRBJ2-4, is EAEVAQSPRYKITEKSQAVAFWCDPISGHATLYWYRQILGQGPELLVQFQDESVVDDSQLPKDRFSAERLKGVDSTLKIQPAELGDSAMYLCASSSRERGAKNIQYFGAGTRLSVL.

This chain uses TRBV2 with TRBJ2-3; maybe TRBD1 (5 bases). The CDR3 sequence is 16 residues long. Germline V gene data show CDR1 as SNHLY and CDR2 as FYNNEI. Deletions cut 2 bases from V and 3 bases from J, with 15 bases between. The CDR3: CASSETGRVGTDTQYF. DNA for the CDR3: TGTGCCAGCAGTGAAACAGGCAGGGTGGGGACAGATACGCAGTATTTT.

This clone appeared once. V is TRBV27 and J is TRBJ2-6, with 8 positions matching TRBD1. Trimming took 4 bases from V and 2 from J; bases not matched to a gene: 4. Germline V gene lookup returns CDR1 MNHEY and CDR2 SMNVEV (reference sequence). The CDR3 is made up of 16 amino acids. The CDR3 sequence: CASSWTGRTGANVLTF. In DNA form, the CDR3 reads TGTGCCAGCAGTTGGACAGGGAGGACTGGGGCCAACGTCCTGACTTTC.

The chain recombines TRBV4-1 with TRBJ1-1, with D tentatively TRBD1 (5 bases). The CDR3 length is 15 residues. Germline CDR1 reads MGHRA; CDR2 reads YSYEKL. V was pared by 0 bases and J by 6 bases, with 14 bases between. Here the CDR3 DNA reads TGCGCCAGCAGCCAAGATTGGCATGGGGCCCCTGAAGCTTTCTTT. It encodes CASSQDWHGAPEAFF.

The chain's CDR3 is CATNREWDTEAFF. In DNA form, the CDR3 reads TGTGCCACCAACAGAGAATGGGACACTGAAGCTTTCTTT. The rearrangement links TRBV6-1 to TRBJ1-1; D call uncertain. Trimming stripped 10 bases from V and 3 bases from J, with 15 bases between. This CDR3 contains 13 residues. The germline V gene encodes CDR1 MNHNS and CDR2 SASEGT.

This chain uses TRBV6-6 with TRBJ2-5, with 9 bases lining up with TRBD1. The assigned J gene may be wrong: the sequence end matches TRBJ2-7 better. CDR3 length: 15 amino acids. Germline CDR1 MNHNY, CDR2 SVGAGI (reference sequence). CDR3 in amino acids: CASSSLRQGVYEQYF. The DNA of the CDR3 is TGTGCCAGCAGCTCCCTTAGACAGGGGGTTTACGAGCAGTACTTC.